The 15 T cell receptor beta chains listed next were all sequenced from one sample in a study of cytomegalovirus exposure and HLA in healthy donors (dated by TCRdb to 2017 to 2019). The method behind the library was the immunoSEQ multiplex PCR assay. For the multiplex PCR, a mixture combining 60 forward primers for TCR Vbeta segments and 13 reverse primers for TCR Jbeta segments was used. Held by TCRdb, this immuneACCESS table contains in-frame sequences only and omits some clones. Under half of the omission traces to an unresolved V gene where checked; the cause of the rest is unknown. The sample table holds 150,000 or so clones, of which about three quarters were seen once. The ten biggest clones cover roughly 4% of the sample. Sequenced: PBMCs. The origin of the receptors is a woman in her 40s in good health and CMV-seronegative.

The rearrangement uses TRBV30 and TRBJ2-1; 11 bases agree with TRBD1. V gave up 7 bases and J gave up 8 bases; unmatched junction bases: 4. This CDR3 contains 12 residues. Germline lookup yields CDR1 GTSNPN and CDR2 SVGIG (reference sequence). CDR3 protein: CASGQGVHEQFF. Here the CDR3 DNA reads TGTGCCTCGGGACAGGGGGTCCATGAGCAGTTCTTC.

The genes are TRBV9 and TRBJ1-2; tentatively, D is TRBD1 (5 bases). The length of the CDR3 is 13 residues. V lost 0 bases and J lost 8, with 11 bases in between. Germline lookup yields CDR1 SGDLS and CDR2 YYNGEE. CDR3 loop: CASSVEGFGGYTF. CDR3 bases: TGTGCCAGCAGCGTAGAGGGGTTTGGCGGCTACACCTTC. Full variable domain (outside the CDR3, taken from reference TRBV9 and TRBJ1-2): DSGVTQTPKHLITATGQRVTLRCSPRSGDLSVYWYQQSLDQGLQFLIQYYNGEERAKGNILERFSAQQFPDLHSELNLSSLELGDSALYFCASSVEGFGGYTFGSGTRLTVV.

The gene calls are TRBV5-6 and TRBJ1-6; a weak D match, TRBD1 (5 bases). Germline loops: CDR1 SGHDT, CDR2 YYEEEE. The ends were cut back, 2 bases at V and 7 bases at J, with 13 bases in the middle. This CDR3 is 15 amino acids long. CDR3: CASSFGAGGNSPLHF. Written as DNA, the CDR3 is TGTGCCAGCAGCTTCGGCGCGGGGGGAAATTCACCCCTCCACTTT.

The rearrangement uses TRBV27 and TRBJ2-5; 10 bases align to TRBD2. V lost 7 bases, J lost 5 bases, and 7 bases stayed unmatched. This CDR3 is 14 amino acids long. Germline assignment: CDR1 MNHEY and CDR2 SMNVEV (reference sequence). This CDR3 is CASTTAGGPETQYF. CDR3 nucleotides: TGTGCCAGCACCACAGCGGGAGGGCCGGAGACCCAGTACTTC.

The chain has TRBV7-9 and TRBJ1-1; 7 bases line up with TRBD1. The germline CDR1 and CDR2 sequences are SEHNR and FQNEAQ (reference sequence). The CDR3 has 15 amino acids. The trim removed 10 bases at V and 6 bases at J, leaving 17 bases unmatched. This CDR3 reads CATSGGSQGFPEAFF. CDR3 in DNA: TGTGCCACCTCAGGGGGATCCCAGGGTTTCCCTGAAGCTTTCTTT.

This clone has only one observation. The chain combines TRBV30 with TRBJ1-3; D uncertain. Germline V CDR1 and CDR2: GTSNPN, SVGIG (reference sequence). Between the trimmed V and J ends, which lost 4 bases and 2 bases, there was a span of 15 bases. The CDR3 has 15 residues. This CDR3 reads CAWTSGRRAGNTIYF. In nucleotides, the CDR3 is TGTGCCTGGACCTCGGGGAGGAGGGCTGGAAACACCATATATTTT.

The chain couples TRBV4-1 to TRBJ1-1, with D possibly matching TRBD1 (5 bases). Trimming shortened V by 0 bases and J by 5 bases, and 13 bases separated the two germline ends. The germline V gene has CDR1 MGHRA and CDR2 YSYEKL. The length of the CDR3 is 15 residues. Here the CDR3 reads CASSQDGAGRTEAFF. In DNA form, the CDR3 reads TGCGCCAGCAGCCAAGACGGAGCAGGGAGGACTGAAGCTTTCTTT.

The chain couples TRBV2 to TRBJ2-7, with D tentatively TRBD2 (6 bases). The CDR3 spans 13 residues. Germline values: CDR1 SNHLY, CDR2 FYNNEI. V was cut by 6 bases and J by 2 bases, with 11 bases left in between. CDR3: CASRGDSTYEQYF. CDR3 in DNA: TGTGCCAGCAGGGGGGACTCGACCTACGAGCAGTACTTC.

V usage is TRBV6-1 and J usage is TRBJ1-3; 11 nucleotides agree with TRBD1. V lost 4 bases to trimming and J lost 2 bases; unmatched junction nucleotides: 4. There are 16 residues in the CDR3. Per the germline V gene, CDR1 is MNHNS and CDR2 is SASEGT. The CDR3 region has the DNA TGTGCCAGCAGTGGCCGGACAGGGGGCACTGGAAACACCATATATTTT. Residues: CASSGRTGGTGNTIYF.

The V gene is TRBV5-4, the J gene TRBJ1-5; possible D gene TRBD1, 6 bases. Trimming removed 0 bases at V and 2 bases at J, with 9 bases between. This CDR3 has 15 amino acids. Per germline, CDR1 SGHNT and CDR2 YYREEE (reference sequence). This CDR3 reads CASSLAGAGNQPQHF. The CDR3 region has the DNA TGTGCCAGCAGCTTGGCAGGGGCCGGCAATCAGCCCCAGCATTTT. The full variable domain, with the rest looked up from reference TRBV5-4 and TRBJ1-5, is ETGVTQSPTHLIKTRGQQVTLRCSSQSGHNTVSWYQQALGQGPQFIFQYYREEENGRGNFPPRFSGLQFPNYSSELNVNALELDDSALYLCASSLAGAGNQPQHFGDGTRLSIL.

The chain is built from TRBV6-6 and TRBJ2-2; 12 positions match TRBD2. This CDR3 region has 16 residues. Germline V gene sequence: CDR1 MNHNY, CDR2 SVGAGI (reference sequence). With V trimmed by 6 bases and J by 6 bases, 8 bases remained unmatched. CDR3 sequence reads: CASRKTSGGRPGELFF. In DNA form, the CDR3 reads TGTGCCAGCAGAAAAACTAGCGGGGGGCGACCCGGGGAGCTGTTTTTT.

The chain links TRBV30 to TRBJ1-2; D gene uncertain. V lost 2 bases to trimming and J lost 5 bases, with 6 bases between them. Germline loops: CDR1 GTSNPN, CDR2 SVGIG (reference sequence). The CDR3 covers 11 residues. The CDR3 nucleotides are TGTGCCTGGAGTCCCTTATATGGCTACACCTTC. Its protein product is CAWSPLYGYTF. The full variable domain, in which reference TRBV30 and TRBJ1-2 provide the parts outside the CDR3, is SQTIHQWPATLVQPVGSPLSLECTVEGTSNPNLYWYRQAAGRGLQLLFYSVGIGQISSEVPQNLSASRPQDRQFILSSKKLLLSDSGFYLCAWSPLYGYTFGSGTRLTVV.

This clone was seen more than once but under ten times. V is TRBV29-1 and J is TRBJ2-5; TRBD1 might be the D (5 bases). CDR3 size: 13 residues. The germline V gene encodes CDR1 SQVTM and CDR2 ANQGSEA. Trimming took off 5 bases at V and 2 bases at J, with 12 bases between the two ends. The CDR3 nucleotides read TGCAGCGTTAAGGGGCTCGGGCAAGAGACCCAGTACTTC. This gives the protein CSVKGLGQETQYF.

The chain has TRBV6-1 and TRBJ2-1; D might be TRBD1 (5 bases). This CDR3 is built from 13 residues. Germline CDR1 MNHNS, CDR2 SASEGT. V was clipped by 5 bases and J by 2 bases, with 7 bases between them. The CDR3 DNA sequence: TGTGCCAGCAGTTTGACAGCCTACAATGAGCAGTTCTTC. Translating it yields CASSLTAYNEQFF.

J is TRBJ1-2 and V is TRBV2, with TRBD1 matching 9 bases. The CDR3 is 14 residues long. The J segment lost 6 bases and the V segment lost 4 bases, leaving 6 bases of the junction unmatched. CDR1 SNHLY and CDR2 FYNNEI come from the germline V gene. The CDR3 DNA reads TGTGCCAGCAGTGCCCTGGGACAGGGCCATGGCTACACCTTC. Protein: CASSALGQGHGYTF. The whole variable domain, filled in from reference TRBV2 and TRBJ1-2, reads EPEVTQTPSHQVTQMGQEVILRCVPISNHLYFYWYRQILGQKVEFLVSFYNNEISEKSEIFDDQFSVERPDGSNFTLKIRSTKLEDSAMYFCASSALGQGHGYTFGSGTRLTVV.